These 14 T cell receptor beta chains were all obtained from the same sample, sequenced in a study of shared clonotypes between healthy human individuals. Sequencing was performed with immunoSEQ multiplex PCR; in TCRdb, only in-frame clones are kept and a portion is missing. This table holds roughly 500,000 clones, more than 75% found once. The sample consisted of PBMCs. The receptors come from a middle-aged woman in good health. Some clones in this sample may be carry-over from other donors' samples.

This clone was seen once. The V and J genes are TRBV19 and TRBJ2-1; D possibly corresponds to TRBD2 (6 bases). Germline lookup yields CDR1 LNHDA and CDR2 SQIVND (reference sequence). V lost 7 bases, J lost 3 bases, and 10 bases lay in between. CDR3 size: 13 residues. CDR3 loop: CASTRGNYNEQFF. The CDR3 nucleotides read TGTGCCAGTACCCGGGGGAACTACAATGAGCAGTTCTTC.

The gene calls are TRBV18 and TRBJ2-5, with D perhaps TRBD1 (6 bases). The CDR3 runs 14 residues. Between the trimmed V and J ends, which lost 3 bases and 1 base, there was a span of 9 bases. In germline, CDR1 is KGHSH, CDR2 LQKENI. CDR3 nucleotides: TGTGCCAGCTCACCCAGGGGCGTCCAAGAGACCCAGTACTTC. Translation: CASSPRGVQETQYF.

In its sample, this clone was seen once. This chain links TRBV29-1 with TRBJ2-7; D may match TRBD1 or TRBD2 (6 bases each). V lost 6 bases and J lost 2, with 14 bases in between. Germline CDR1 reads SQVTM; CDR2 reads ANQGSEA. CDR3 length: 13 amino acids. The CDR3 DNA follows: TGCAGCGTAGGGGGGCAGCACCCCTACGAGCAGTACTTC. Translated: CSVGGQHPYEQYF.

The chain couples TRBV18 to TRBJ2-5, with TRBD1 matching over 9 bases. The V and J ends lost 2 bases and 4 bases, in that order; junction bases with no gene match: 2. The CDR3 consists of 14 residues. Germline V gives CDR1 KGHSH, CDR2 LQKENI. The chain's CDR3 is CASSPGTGRETQYF. For the CDR3, the DNA is TGTGCCAGCTCACCAGGGACAGGGCGAGAGACCCAGTACTTC.

This clone was seen a few times. The chain carries TRBV19 and TRBJ2-7; the D is unclear. Germline V gives CDR1 LNHDA, CDR2 SQIVND (reference sequence). Trimming cost V 0 bases and J 4 bases, with 4 bases left between them. The CDR3 loop spans 12 amino acids. The DNA of the CDR3 is TGTGCCAGTAGTATAGAAGGGTACGAGCAGTACTTC. It is translated as CASSIEGYEQYF.

Of note for this clone: Other DNA sequences of this sample code for an identical CDR3. This sequence joins TRBV27 and TRBJ1-1, with 7 bases that match TRBD1. Germline loops: CDR1 MNHEY, CDR2 SMNVEV (reference sequence). V lost 5 bases to trimming and J lost 1 base; unmatched junction nucleotides: 4. CDR3 size: 14 residues. The CDR3 region has the DNA TGTGCCAGCAGTCCCGGGACAGCGAACACTGAAGCTTTCTTT. Amino acids: CASSPGTANTEAFF.

As regards this clone: At one end, the junction sequence differs from germline, possibly due to a read error. This chain links TRBV4-2 with TRBJ2-7; 7 bases line up with TRBD2. CDR1 is LGHNA and CDR2 is YNFKEQ in the germline V gene. CDR3 length: 16 amino acids. In nucleotides, the CDR3 is TGTGCCAACAGCCAAGGAGGGTCTAGCGGTTACTACGAGCAGTACTTC. Translating gives CANSQGGSSGYYEQYF.

The chain carries TRBV27 and TRBJ1-2; tentative D call: TRBD1 (5 bases). The V end lost 3 bases, the J end lost 7 bases, and 12 bases lay between the germline ends. Germline V lookup: CDR1 MNHEY, CDR2 SMNVEV (reference sequence). The CDR3 totals 13 residues. The CDR3 loop is CASSFPGSRGYTF. In nucleotides, the CDR3 is TGTGCCAGCAGTTTCCCAGGGTCCCGTGGCTACACCTTC.

This clone has a handful of counts. V usage is TRBV4-3 and J usage is TRBJ1-2, with 8 positions matching TRBD1. This CDR3 region has 13 residues. Germline CDR1 reads LGHNA; CDR2 reads YSLEER. J gave up 7 bases and V 2 bases, and 3 bases lay outside the gene matches. CDR3 nucleotide sequence: TGCGCCAGCAGCCAACAACAGGGGGTTGGCTACACCTTC. It translates to CASSQQQGVGYTF.

V gene TRBV7-9 combines with J gene TRBJ2-5; 8 positions agree with TRBD1. The end of the DNA fits TRBJ2-7 better, so the J call may be wrong. The CDR3 is 19 residues long. Germline CDR1 and CDR2: SEHNR and FQNEAQ (reference sequence). CDR3 sequence: CASSLVVRTGGLGSYEQYF. The CDR3 DNA sequence: TGTGCCAGCAGCCTAGTGGTGAGAACAGGGGGACTGGGGTCCTACGAGCAGTACTTC.

As to this clone: This sequence may be a read error, since a much larger clone differs from it by one base. The CDR3 carries no conserved terminal phenylalanine or tryptophan, so it likely arises from a read error. The rearrangement links TRBV6-1 to TRBJ2-7; TRBD1 or TRBD2 may be the D gene (5 bases each). Germline CDR1 MNHNS, CDR2 SASEGT. This CDR3 has 15 amino acids. V was trimmed by 5 bases and J by 0 bases, leaving 14 bases between them. Here the CDR3 reads CASSPRRGGSYEQYL. The CDR3 DNA reads as TGTGCCAGCAGTCCCCGTCGTGGGGGCTCCTACGAGCAGTACCTC.

DNA of the CDR3: TGTGCCAGCAGCTTATCGCGGGAGAGTTACAATGAGCAGTTCTTC. It is translated as CASSLSRESYNEQFF. The chain uses TRBV11-3 and TRBJ2-1; 7 nucleotides line up with TRBD2. The CDR3 is 15 residues long. The germline V gene has CDR1 SGHNT and CDR2 YENEEA. The ends lost 2 bases at V and 4 bases at J; junction bases unmatched: 5.

J is TRBJ2-7 and V is TRBV7-8; possibly TRBD1 for D (6 bases). The V end was cut by 8 bases, the J end by 5 bases, with 19 bases between. This CDR3 contains 14 residues. Germline V CDR1 and CDR2: SGHVS, FQNEAQ. CDR3 sequence: CASGRGQPTNEQYF. CDR3 nucleotide sequence: TGTGCCAGCGGCCGGGGACAACCCACCAACGAGCAGTACTTC. The complete variable domain, with remaining parts taken from reference TRBV7-8 and TRBJ2-7, reads GAGVSQSPRYKVAKRGQDVALRCDPISGHVSLFWYQQALGQGPEFLTYFQNEAQLDKSGLPSDRFFAERPEGSVSTLKIQRTQQEDSAVYLCASGRGQPTNEQYFGPGTRLTVT.

V gene TRBV2 combines with J gene TRBJ2-1; 7 bases are shared with TRBD2. After removal of 10 bases from V and 9 bases from J, the junction contained 15 bases not matched to a gene. Germline values: CDR1 SNHLY, CDR2 FYNNEI. This CDR3 has 14 amino acids. In nucleotides, the CDR3 is TGTGCCACGGGGGACTACCCCGGGGGAGGTGAGCAGTTCTTC. Protein product: CATGDYPGGGEQFF.